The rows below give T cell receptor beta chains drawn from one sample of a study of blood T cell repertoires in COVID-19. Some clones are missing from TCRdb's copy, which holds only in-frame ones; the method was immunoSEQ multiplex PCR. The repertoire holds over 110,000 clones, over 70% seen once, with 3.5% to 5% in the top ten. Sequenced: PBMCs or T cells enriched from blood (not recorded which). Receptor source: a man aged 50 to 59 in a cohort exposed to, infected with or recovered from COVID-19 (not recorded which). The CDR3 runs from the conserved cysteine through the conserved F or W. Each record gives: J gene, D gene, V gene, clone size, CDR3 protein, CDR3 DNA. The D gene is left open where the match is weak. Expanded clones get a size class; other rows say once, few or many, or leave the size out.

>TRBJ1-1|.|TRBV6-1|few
CASSEGTLREAFF
TGTGCCAGCAGTGAAGGGACTTTACGTGAAGCTTTCTTT
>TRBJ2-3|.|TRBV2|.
CATHPLSSTDTQYF
TGTGCCACCCATCCCCTTAGTAGCACAGATACGCAGTATTTT
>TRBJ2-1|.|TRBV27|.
CASSLRIENEQFF
TGTGCCAGCAGTTTAAGAATAGAGAATGAGCAGTTCTTC
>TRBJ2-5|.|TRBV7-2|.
CASSLAVRETQYF
TGTGCCAGCAGCTTAGCGGTTCGGGAGACCCAGTACTTC
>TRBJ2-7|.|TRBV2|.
CASRVAPSYEQYF
TGTGCCAGCAGGGTAGCCCCTAGCTACGAGCAGTACTTC
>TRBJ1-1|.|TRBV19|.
CASSIRGVEAFF
TGTGCCAGTAGTATTCGGGGAGTTGAAGCTTTCTTT
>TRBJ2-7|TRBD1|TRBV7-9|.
CASSSLGDRDPYEQYF
TGTGCCAGCAGCTCCCTTGGTGACAGGGACCCCTACGAGCAGTACTTC
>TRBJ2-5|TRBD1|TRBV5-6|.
CASSSPLRTGPQETQYF
TGTGCCAGCAGCTCGCCCTTACGGACAGGACCGCAAGAGACCCAGTACTTC
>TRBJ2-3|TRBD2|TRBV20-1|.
CSASPGLGEAYTQYF
TGCAGTGCTAGTCCGGGACTAGGGGAAGCCTATACGCAGTATTTT
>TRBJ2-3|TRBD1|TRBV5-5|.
CASSWSRGSDTQYF
TGTGCCAGCAGCTGGTCCAGGGGGTCGGATACGCAGTATTTT
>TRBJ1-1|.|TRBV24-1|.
CATSDFAGAEAFF
TGTGCCACCAGTGATTTTGCGGGGGCTGAAGCTTTCTTT
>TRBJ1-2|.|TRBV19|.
CAIPSTNYGYTF
TGTGCCATCCCCAGTACCAACTATGGCTACACCTTC
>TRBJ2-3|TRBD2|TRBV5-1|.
CASSLGPTSGATDTQYF
TGCGCCAGCAGCTTGGGACCCACTAGCGGGGCCACAGATACGCAGTATTTT
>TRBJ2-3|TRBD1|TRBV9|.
CASSPMRQGWTDTQYF
TGTGCCAGCAGCCCTATGCGACAGGGTTGGACCGATACGCAGTATTTT
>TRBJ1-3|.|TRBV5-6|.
CASSSYQYRTQSSGNTIYF
TGTGCCAGCAGCTCATACCAATACAGAACCCAGAGCTCTGGAAACACCATATATTTT
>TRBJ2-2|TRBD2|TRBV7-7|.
CASSQKGTSETNTGELFF
TGTGCCAGCAGCCAAAAGGGGACTAGCGAGACGAACACCGGGGAGCTGTTTTTT
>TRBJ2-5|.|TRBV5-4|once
CASSLEAGWETQYF
TGTGCCAGCAGCTTGGAGGCAGGGTGGGAGACCCAGTACTTC
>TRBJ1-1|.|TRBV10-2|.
CASSDRRVNTEAFF
TGCGCCAGCAGTGATCGTCGAGTGAACACTGAAGCTTTCTTT
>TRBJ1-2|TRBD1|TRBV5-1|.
CASSYEGDREFIGYTF
TGCGCCAGCAGCTACGAGGGGGACAGGGAATTTATTGGCTACACCTTC
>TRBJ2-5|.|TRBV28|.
CASSFLARNLQETQYF
TGTGCCAGCAGTTTTCTAGCGCGAAATCTTCAAGAGACCCAGTACTTC
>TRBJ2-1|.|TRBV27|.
CASSPLGREGDNEQFF
TGTGCCAGCAGTCCCCTCGGGCGGGAAGGGGACAATGAGCAGTTCTTC
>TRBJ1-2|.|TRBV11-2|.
CASSPLTGFYGYTF
TGTGCCAGCAGCCCACTCACAGGGTTCTATGGCTACACCTTC
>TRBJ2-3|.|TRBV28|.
CASKGSVPDTQYF
TGTGCCAGCAAAGGTAGCGTACCAGATACGCAGTATTTT
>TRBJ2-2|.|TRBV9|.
CASSVSASRGAAGTGELFF
TGTGCCAGCAGCGTTTCGGCCTCCAGGGGCGCCGCGGGCACCGGGGAGCTGTTTTTT
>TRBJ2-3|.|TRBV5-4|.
CASSFGGKTDTQYF
TGTGCCAGCAGCTTTGGCGGGAAGACAGATACGCAGTATTTT
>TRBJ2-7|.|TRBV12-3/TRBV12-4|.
CASSLAPGNEQYF
TGTGCCAGCAGTTTAGCGCCCGGGAACGAGCAGTACTTC
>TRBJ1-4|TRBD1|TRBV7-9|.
CASNPGTGSEKLFF
TGTGCCAGCAATCCCGGGACAGGGAGTGAAAAACTGTTTTTT
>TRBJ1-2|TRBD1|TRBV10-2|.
CASTMGQWDYGYTF
TGCGCCAGCACCATGGGACAGTGGGACTATGGCTACACCTTC
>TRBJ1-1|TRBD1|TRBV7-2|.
CASSLFRGIEAFF
TGTGCCAGCAGCTTATTCAGGGGGATTGAAGCTTTCTTT
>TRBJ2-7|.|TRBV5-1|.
CASSLLGLEVEQYF
TGCGCCAGCAGCTTGCTAGGACTCGAAGTCGAGCAGTACTTC
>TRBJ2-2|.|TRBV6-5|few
CASTPFLNTGELFF
TGTGCCAGCACCCCATTCCTAAACACCGGGGAGCTGTTTTTT
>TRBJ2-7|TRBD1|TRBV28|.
CASSLPGTGAYEQYF
TGTGCCAGCAGTTTACCCGGGACAGGGGCCTACGAGCAGTACTTC
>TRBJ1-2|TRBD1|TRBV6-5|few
CASSYSRGRDGYTF
TGTGCCAGCAGTTACTCGAGGGGGCGCGATGGCTACACCTTC
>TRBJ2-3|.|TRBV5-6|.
CASSLDINTQYF
TGTGCCAGCAGCCTCGACATCAATACGCAGTATTTT
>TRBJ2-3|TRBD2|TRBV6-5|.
CASSYGGVSTDTQYF
TGTGCCAGCAGTTACGGGGGGGTAAGCACAGATACGCAGTATTTT
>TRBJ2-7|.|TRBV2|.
CASSDRTLGYEQYF
TGTGCCAGCAGTGATCGGACTTTGGGGTACGAGCAGTACTTC
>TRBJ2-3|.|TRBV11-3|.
CASSLTGSTDTQYF
TGTGCCAGCAGCTTAACAGGGAGCACAGATACGCAGTATTTT
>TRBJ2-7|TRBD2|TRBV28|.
CASGALAGSYEQYF
TGTGCCAGCGGTGCACTAGCGGGCTCCTACGAGCAGTACTTC